This T cell receptor beta chain was sequenced in a study of early T cells in non-severe SARS-CoV-2 infection. Looking at the study overall: Chains stayed unpaired after sequencing of bulk RNA from unsorted whole blood.

Broader study findings: The study's VDJdb matching favored anti-spike CD8 responses and missed private and CD4 specificities.

Germline CDR1 SGHTA, CDR2 FQGNSA. The CDR3 consists of 16 residues. The trim removed 3 bases at V and 6 bases at J, leaving 12 bases unmatched. This clonotype was seen repeatedly, ten times or more. Its antigen remains unknown. Individual cDNA molecules carried attached unique molecular identifiers. Via MiXCR, TCRdb re-called the 5' RACE reads, giving one row per CDR3 protein. Of tens of thousands of distinct CDR3 sequences detected, 4.6% appear once; the ten largest clones hold around 6%. The chain joins TRBV7-2 to TRBJ1-1; 8 bases match TRBD1. The source is an adult who was a healthcare worker with PCR-confirmed SARS-CoV-2 infection or an uninfected control (not recorded which). Source: whole blood, taken at baseline. As DNA, the CDR3 is TGTGCCAGCAGCTTCCGTATCACAGGGGGTTGGGCTGAAGCTTTCTTT. Its protein product is CASSFRITGGWAEAFF.